This TCR delta chain was found in a study of gamma-delta T cells after stem cell transplantation. In germline, CDR1 is GEAIGNYY, CDR2 EKD. This CDR3 has 19 residues. This clone was seen a handful of times. The junction shows a germline mismatch at one end, possibly a read error. TCRdb reran clone calling via CATT on the RT-PCR reads. The profile shows 700 to 900 delta-chain clones, 6% of them singletons. The source material was gamma-delta T cells. This TCR derives from a human donor. It is not recorded whose cells these are; they may come from a transplant donor. The chain is built from TRDV2 and TRDJ3; 7 nucleotides align to TRDD3. CDR3 loop: CACDTLLGTTSSDTRQLFF. Here the CDR3 DNA reads TGTGCCTGTGACACCTTACTGGGGACCACCTCCTCGGACACCCGACAGTTGTTTTTC.